The 19 T cell receptor beta chains presented below share a single source sample, sequenced in a study of shared clonotypes between healthy human individuals. Measured with immunoSEQ multiplex PCR; TCRdb has only the in-frame clones, and not every one. The profile covers 2 million to 2.5 million clones, with approximately 93% appearing a single time and 0.39% taken by the ten largest. Input material: naive CD4+ T cells from PBMCs. Subset meaning: CD45RA+ positively selected. Receptors originate from a man younger than 30 in good health. Some clones in this sample may be carry-over from other donors' samples.

Written as DNA, the CDR3 is TGTGCCAGCAGCTTGTCCGGGACCAGATACGAGCAGTACTTC. Translation gives CASSLSGTRYEQYF. The J gene is TRBJ2-7, the V gene TRBV7-2; either TRBD1 or TRBD2 may fit D (5 bases each). The germline gives CDR1 SGHTA, CDR2 FQGNSA. V dropped 3 bases and J dropped 4 bases, with 13 bases sitting between them. The CDR3 totals 14 residues.

The V call is TRBV28, the J call TRBJ2-7; D uncertain. Germline CDR1 and CDR2: MDHEN and SYDVKM. The V gene lost 7 bases and the J gene lost 1 base, with 14 bases spanning the gap. The CDR3 totals 14 residues. Here the CDR3 reads CASIPRVRSYEQYF. CDR3 DNA: TGTGCCAGCATCCCTAGGGTGCGGTCCTACGAGCAGTACTTC. The full variable domain, in which reference TRBV28 and TRBJ2-7 provide the parts outside the CDR3, is DVKVTQSSRYLVKRTGEKVFLECVQDMDHENMFWYRQDPGLGLRLIYFSYDVKMKEKGDIPEGYSVSREKKERFSLILESASTNQTSMYLCASIPRVRSYEQYFGPGTRLTVT.

This chain links TRBV15 with TRBJ2-5; 9 nucleotides align to TRBD2. The CDR3 extends over 15 amino acids. Germline CDR1 is LNHNV and CDR2 is YYDKDF (reference sequence). Losses at the gene ends were 5 bases for V and 4 bases for J; bases not matched to a gene: 8. CDR3 nucleotide sequence: TGTGCCACCAGCGGCAGACTTAGCGGGAGAGAGACCCAGTACTTC. It is translated as CATSGRLSGRETQYF.

This clone is a singleton in its sample. This chain connects TRBV5-1 to TRBJ2-1; 12 positions match TRBD2. The CDR3 has 16 amino acids. Germline CDR1 reads SGHRS; CDR2 reads YFSETQ. With V trimmed by 2 bases and J by 4 bases, 4 bases remained unmatched. The CDR3 is CASSFRTSGRYNEQFF. The CDR3 DNA is TGCGCCAGCAGCTTCCGCACTAGCGGGAGGTACAATGAGCAGTTCTTC.

V usage is TRBV6-1 and J usage is TRBJ2-3; no reliable D call. This CDR3 is built from 13 residues. Trimming pared 8 bases from V and 3 bases from J, leaving 12 bases between. CDR1 and CDR2 (germline): MNHNS, SASEGT. The CDR3 DNA sequence: TGTGCCAGCGCGGCAGCCAAGACAGATACGCAGTATTTT. Amino acids: CASAAAKTDTQYF.

The chain couples TRBV6-5 to TRBJ1-6; TRBD1 matches 7 bases. Germline assignment: CDR1 MNHEY and CDR2 SVGAGI. This CDR3 comprises 15 residues. The V gene end was trimmed by 6 bases and the J gene end by 5 bases; junction bases not matched to a gene: 7. CDR3 bases: TGTGCCAGCAGATACCGAGGACAGGATAATTCACCCCTCCACTTT. This gives the protein CASRYRGQDNSPLHF.

The chain recombines TRBV11-2 with TRBJ2-2, with 8 bases aligning to TRBD2. The junction had 1 base not matched to a gene; V was cut back by 0 bases and J by 4 bases. This CDR3 region has 15 residues. CDR1 is SGHAT and CDR2 is FQNNGV in the germline V gene. The DNA for the CDR3 is TGTGCCAGCAGCTTAGAGGGACTAGTCACCGGGGAGCTGTTTTTT. It specifies CASSLEGLVTGELFF.

The J gene is TRBJ2-4, the V gene TRBV4-1; D gene uncertain. The V gene lost 4 bases and the J gene lost 3 bases, with 22 bases spanning the gap. The CDR3 has 18 residues. Germline V gene sequence: CDR1 MGHRA, CDR2 YSYEKL. The CDR3 spells CASSPDLAVSLVKNIQYF. The CDR3 nucleotides are TGCGCCAGCAGCCCAGACTTGGCCGTCTCTCTAGTCAAAAACATTCAGTACTTC.

V is TRBV7-6 and J is TRBJ2-3; no definite D call. V was shortened by 1 base and J by 5 bases, with 7 bases between the two germline ends. CDR1 is SGHVS, CDR2 FNYEAQ, per germline. This CDR3 contains 13 residues. CDR3 DNA: TGTGCCAGCAGCTTAGTTCAGCTAGATACGCAGTATTTT. This codes for CASSLVQLDTQYF.

The chain has TRBV27 and TRBJ2-2; D may be TRBD1 (6 bases). This CDR3 has 20 amino acids. Germline CDR1 MNHEY, CDR2 SMNVEV (reference sequence). V shed 1 base and J shed 0 bases, with 21 bases lying between them. DNA of the CDR3: TGTGCCAGCAGTTTATTCTTCCGGGGACACGGGAAGGCGAACACCGGGGAGCTGTTTTTT. Protein product: CASSLFFRGHGKANTGELFF.

The rearrangement joins TRBV7-2 to TRBJ2-5; TRBD2 aligns across 9 bases. The CDR3 is 16 amino acids. The V segment lost 5 bases and the J segment 2 bases; nucleotides outside the gene matches: 9. Germline CDR1 is SGHTA and CDR2 is FQGNSA. Written as DNA, the CDR3 is TGTGCCAGCAGCACCGGGACTAGCCCCCGACAAGAGACCCAGTACTTC. Its protein product is CASSTGTSPRQETQYF.

To note about this clone: An end of the junction does not agree with germline; a read error may underlie this. V and J are TRBV5-6 and TRBJ1-3; 7 bases map to TRBD1. This CDR3 has 17 amino acids. CDR1 and CDR2 (germline): SGHDT, YYEEEE. CDR3 nucleotide sequence: TGTGCCAGCAGTTTGGGAGAGATAGACAGGGCTGGAAACACCATATATTTT. This encodes CASSLGEIDRAGNTIYF.

J is TRBJ2-2 and V is TRBV10-1; D remains ambiguous. CDR1 and CDR2 from the germline V gene are WNHNN and SYGVQD (reference sequence). There are 13 residues in the CDR3. The V gene lost 5 bases and the J gene lost 5 bases, with 9 bases spanning the gap. CDR3 in amino acids: CASSRVETGELFF. CDR3 in DNA: TGCGCCAGCAGTAGGGTGGAAACCGGGGAGCTGTTTTTT.

This chain joins TRBV11-3 and TRBJ2-1; the match to TRBD2 covers 11 bases. The CDR3 length is 18 residues. The germline V gene encodes CDR1 SGHNT and CDR2 YENEEA. V dropped 0 bases and J dropped 0; count of bases not matched to a gene: 4. CDR3 in DNA: TGTGCCAGCAGCTTAGATTTAGCGGGAGGGCTCTCCTACAATGAGCAGTTCTTC. It encodes CASSLDLAGGLSYNEQFF.

The V and J genes are TRBV5-5 and TRBJ2-7; weak D call: TRBD1 (5 bases). Trimming took off 0 bases at V and 2 bases at J, with 9 bases between the two ends. Per the germline V gene, CDR1 is SGHKS and CDR2 is YYEKEE (reference sequence). The CDR3 covers 14 residues. This chain's CDR3 is CASSLVGATYEQYF. As DNA, the CDR3 is TGTGCCAGCAGCTTGGTAGGGGCCACCTACGAGCAGTACTTC.

The rearrangement joins TRBV6-1 to TRBJ1-2; D is unclear. CDR1 is MNHNS, CDR2 SASEGT, per germline. V gave up 0 bases and J gave up 7 bases, with 12 bases separating them. The CDR3 runs to 14 residues. CDR3 nucleotide sequence: TGTGCCAGCAGTGAAGCGCATCCGGTCGGTGGCTACACCTTC. This translates into CASSEAHPVGGYTF.

This rearrangement joins TRBV5-1 to TRBJ2-3; 12 nucleotides agree with TRBD1. The V gene's germline CDR1 is SGHRS and CDR2 YFSETQ. The CDR3 runs to 17 residues. V trimming: 4 bases; J trimming: 1 base; junction bases outside the gene matches: 7. As DNA, the CDR3 is TGCGCCAGCAGCAGGGGACAGGGGGCGCCTGGCACAGATACGCAGTATTTT. This translates into CASSRGQGAPGTDTQYF.

DNA for the CDR3: TGTGCCAGCTTGGGCAGGGGCAATCAGCCCCAGCATTTT. The encoded protein is CASLGRGNQPQHF. The rearrangement uses TRBV6-1 and TRBJ1-5; D is possibly TRBD1 (5 bases). Trimming took 8 bases from V and 2 from J, leaving 10 bases between them. The CDR3 length is 13 residues. Germline lookup yields CDR1 MNHNS and CDR2 SASEGT.

V gene TRBV19 combines with J gene TRBJ1-1; D is undetermined. Germline lookup yields CDR1 LNHDA and CDR2 SQIVND (reference sequence). The ends were cut back, 5 bases at V and 4 bases at J, with 11 bases in the middle. The CDR3 spans 13 residues. CDR3 in amino acids: CASSPRPSTEAFF. CDR3 DNA sequence: TGTGCCAGTAGTCCCCGCCCATCCACTGAAGCTTTCTTT.